This note documents a single T cell receptor beta chain sequence. Its antigen is unknown. The sample originates from a study of OX40 agonist ivuxolimab in advanced cancers. Turning to the study itself: Patients treated during dose escalation were battling hepatocellular carcinoma, melanoma, renal cell or head and neck cancer. Enrollees could have had prior anti-PD-1, anti-PD-L1 or anti-CTLA-4 therapy, which about 40% had received.

The CDR3 is 13 residues long. Trimming left V 6 bases short and J 4 bases short, with 12 bases between. The germline V gene encodes CDR1 LNHDA and CDR2 SQIVND (reference sequence). Assay: immunoSEQ multiplex PCR; the TCRdb copy retains only in-frame clones and omits some. The sample lists about 50,000 clones, roughly 91% occurring once. Blood sampling was done at baseline, cycle 4 day 1, and cycle 7 day 1. General study points: Not determined was the antigen specificity of the expanded peripheral T cells.

The chain carries TRBV19 and TRBJ1-2; D gene uncertain. Material: CD4+ or CD8+ T cells sorted from blood, obtained in a trial of the OX40 agonist ivuxolimab. The sequence was obtained from an adult with an advanced solid tumor such as melanoma, head and neck, liver or kidney cancer. CDR3 coding DNA: TGTGCCAGTAGCGGCAACGCCTTCTATGGCTACACCTTC. It yields the protein CASSGNAFYGYTF. The whole variable domain, remainder taken from reference TRBV19 and TRBJ1-2, is DGGITQSPKYLFRKEGQNVTLSCEQNLNHDAMYWYRQDPGQGLRLIYYSQIVNDFQKGDIAEGYSVSREKKESFPLTVTSAQKNPTAFYLCASSGNAFYGYTFGSGTRLTVV.